This TCR beta chain is drawn from a study of breast tumors, draining lymph nodes, adjacent tissues. The lymph nodes were axillary draining lymph nodes from breast cancer patients. Using its own MiXCR run on the multiplex PCR reads, TCRdb lists one record per CDR3 protein. The sample lists more than 250,000 distinct CDR3 sequences; over 30% were seen once. This clonotype was detected many times. V gave up 2 bases and J gave up 2 bases; unmatched junction bases: 6. This CDR3 contains 14 residues. CDR1 is DFQATT and CDR2 is SNEGSKA in the germline V gene (reference sequence). This receptor was obtained from a female donor with breast cancer. Some clones in this sample may be carry-over from other donors' samples. The V gene is TRBV20-1, the J gene TRBJ2-7, with 7 bases matching TRBD2. The specimen was axillary lymph node tissue. The CDR3: CSARTPGTTYEQYF. The CDR3 region has the DNA TGCAGTGCTAGAACCCCCGGGACTACCTACGAGCAGTACTTC.